This record covers a single T cell receptor beta chain. Per germline, CDR1 SGHTA and CDR2 FQGNSA. Trimming pared 5 bases from V and 8 bases from J, leaving 22 bases between. The CDR3 covers 16 residues. This specimen comes from a study of OX40 agonist ivuxolimab in advanced cancers. As for the study in general: The eligibility criteria allowed prior anti-PD-1, anti-PD-L1 or anti-CTLA-4 therapy, and approximately 38% had some. Partial responses occurred in Three dose-escalation patients, one with hepatocellular carcinoma and two with cutaneous melanoma.

Any history of autoimmune disease or systemic immunosuppression disqualified patients. The assay was immunoSEQ multiplex PCR, and TCRdb's table has in-frame clones only and misses some. The table shows roughly 70,000 clones, with 70% to 90% occurring only once. This chain connects TRBV7-2 to TRBJ2-4; TRBD1 is a possible D gene (5 bases). The TCR comes from an adult with an advanced solid tumor such as melanoma, head and neck, liver or kidney cancer. Sequences were derived from CD4+ or CD8+ T cells sorted from blood, sampled in a trial of the OX40 agonist ivuxolimab. The CDR3 coding sequence is TGTGCCAGCAGCAACCTTGTATGGGCAGGGTGGGACATTCAGTACTTC. Translated: CASSNLVWAGWDIQYF.